These T cell receptor beta chains were read from a single sample in a study of T cells in Graves' hyperthyroidism and ophthalmopathy. TCRdb fed the multiplex PCR reads into MiXCR, producing one record per CDR3 protein. Of roughly 300,000 distinct CDR3 sequences in the sample, under 25% were seen once. Sequencing was done on a sample of blood. The receptors shown here come from a woman aged 45-65 years with Graves' hyperthyroidism. Both conserved end residues are part of each CDR3. D genes are given only for firm matches. Clone size appears in some rows only: once, few, many, or a class for an expanded clone.

clone_size j_call d_call v_call cdr3_nt cdr3_aa
many TRBJ2-1 - TRBV28 TGTGCCAGCAGTTTAGCAGGGTGGGACAATGAGCAGTTCTTC CASSLAGWDNEQFF
- TRBJ2-7 - TRBV12-5 TGTGCTAGTGGTTTAGATAAAATTGGGGCCAGGCAGTACTTC CASGLDKIGARQYF
few TRBJ1-3 - TRBV7-9 TGTGCCACCGATGCTTCCAGGAACACCATATATTTT CATDASRNTIYF
many TRBJ1-5 - TRBV6-1 TGTGCCAGCAGGGGGGACACTTCACCCTATCAGCCCCAGCATTTT CASRGDTSPYQPQHF
few TRBJ2-3 TRBD2 TRBV27 TGTGCCAGCACCTCCCCTAGCGGGAGCGGAGATACGCAGTATTTT CASTSPSGSGDTQYF
- TRBJ2-1 TRBD1 TRBV7-3 TGTGCCAGCAGCTTAAGGGACAGGGAACATGAGCAGTTCTTC CASSLRDREHEQFF
- TRBJ1-1 - TRBV5-5 TGTGCCAGCAGCCGCCGACCGGACGGATTGAACACTGAAGCTTTCTTT CASSRRPDGLNTEAFF
many TRBJ2-6 TRBD1 TRBV7-8 TGTGCCAGCACCTTACTCAGGGGGCCCAACTCTGGGGCCAACGTCCTGACTTTC CASTLLRGPNSGANVLTF
many TRBJ2-1 TRBD2 TRBV20-1 TGCAGTGCTGGAGTGGGACTAGCGGCCCTCTCCTACAATGAGCAGTTCTTC CSAGVGLAALSYNEQFF
many TRBJ2-1 - TRBV7-8 TGTGCCAGCAGCTTAGGGCCTCGTGCGGGACTGCATAACAATAAGCAGTTCTTC CASSLGPRAGLHNNKQFF
many TRBJ2-1 - TRBV10-3 TGTGCCATCAGTGGTGGGGGGCCCTCCTACAATGAGCAGTTCTTC CAISGGGPSYNEQFF
few TRBJ2-2 - TRBV10-1 TGCGCCAGCAGCGACGGGACGCTCACCGGGGAGCTGTTTTTT CASSDGTLTGELFF
- TRBJ1-2 TRBD1 TRBV15 TGTGCCACCAGCAGCCGACAGGGGAGAGGCTATGGCTACACCTTC CATSSRQGRGYGYTF
- TRBJ2-1 TRBD2 TRBV7-2 TGTGCCAGCAGCTTAGGACTAGCGGGAATCTTGCTTGAGCAGTTCTTC CASSLGLAGILLEQFF
few TRBJ2-7 TRBD1 TRBV19 TGTGCCAGTAGTCTCCGGGACAGGGGAACCTACGAGCAGTACTTC CASSLRDRGTYEQYF
many TRBJ2-1 TRBD2 TRBV28 TGTGCCAGCAGTTTAGGCGGGAGGGTAGCAAATGAGCAGTTCTTC CASSLGGRVANEQFF
- TRBJ2-5 - TRBV7-9 TGTGCCAGCAGCCCGGACTTAGTCTACGAGACCCAGTACTTC CASSPDLVYETQYF
many TRBJ1-4 - TRBV6-5 TGTGCCAGCAGTTACGGGCAGACTAATGAAAAACTGTTTTTT CASSYGQTNEKLFF
- TRBJ2-5 TRBD2 TRBV20-1 TGCAGTGCTAGGGGGACTAGCGGGAGGGTCGAGACCCAGTACTTC CSARGTSGRVETQYF
- TRBJ2-7 TRBD2 TRBV12-3/TRBV12-4 TGTGCCAGCAGCTCAGCGGGAGGGCCATCCTACGAGCAGTACTTC CASSSAGGPSYEQYF
few TRBJ2-1 - TRBV20-1 TGCAGTGCTAGAGTCCAAAGCTCCTACAATGAGCAGTTCTTC CSARVQSSYNEQFF
- TRBJ2-3 - TRBV7-2 TGTGCCAGCAGCTCAATCCCCCGGGACTCCGAAGACACATCAGATACGCAGTATTTT CASSSIPRDSEDTSDTQYF
- TRBJ1-1 - TRBV27 TGTGCCAGCAGCACAGGACAGCGGAGTGAAGCTTTCTTT CASSTGQRSEAFF
many TRBJ2-7 - TRBV6-1 TGTGCCAGCAGAACGCCCAGGCAGGGAGCCTACGAGCAGTACTTC CASRTPRQGAYEQYF
many TRBJ1-2 - TRBV3-1 TGTGCCAGCAGCCAAGGTGGCGGGGCCAACTATGGCTACACCTTC CASSQGGGANYGYTF
- TRBJ2-1 TRBD2 TRBV19 TGTGCCAGTAGTATGCTAGCGGGGGCCAAAAGCTCCTACAATGAGCAGTTCTTC CASSMLAGAKSSYNEQFF
- TRBJ2-2 - TRBV30 TGTGCCTGGAAGTGGATCCCCCAGAACACCGGGGAGCTGTTTTTT CAWKWIPQNTGELFF